The source of this T cell receptor beta chain is a study of shared clonotypes between healthy human individuals. For the study at large: Per-donor plates numbered three CD4 naive, three CD4 memory, two CD8 naive and one CD8 memory.

Trimming shortened V by 1 base and J by 3 bases, and 15 bases separated the two germline ends. In germline, CDR1 is MDHEN, CDR2 SYDVKM. The CDR3 loop spans 16 amino acids. As handled by the study authors: Junction-only sequences produced by ImmunoSEQ had no quality scores, so filtering differed. TCRdb's table, derived via immunoSEQ multiplex PCR, lists solely in-frame clones and lacks some. That table is the source of V, J and clone size, and D and trimming were worked out from the DNA. Of roughly 2.6 million clones in the sample, more than 80% are singletons; the top ten hold under 0.15%. Adult donors, all healthy and HIV-negative, had no recent acute infections or vaccinations. Broader study findings: Sampling used blood alone; tissue repertoires probably differ.

About this clone: Its specificity is not known.

The sample taken for sequencing was naive CD4+ T cells sorted from blood. Subset specified: CD45RA+ positively selected. The TCR originated in a man younger than 30 in good health. J is TRBJ1-2 and V is TRBV28; D not certain. The CDR3 sequence: CASSLSPRRLDYGYTF. CDR3 nucleotides: TGTGCCAGCAGTTTATCCCCCCGAAGACTGGACTATGGCTACACCTTC.